This entry features one T cell receptor (beta chain) sequence. Its antigen is still unknown. These data come from a study of neoadjuvant anti-PD-1 for oral cavity cancer. Trimming left V 6 bases short and J 0 bases short, with 9 bases between. This CDR3 has 14 residues. CDR1 SNHLY and CDR2 FYNNEI come from the germline V gene. Study-wide results and caveats: TCR analyses covered only three patients per response group.

Stage II-IVA oral cavity squamous cell carcinoma was new and untreated by systemic or radiation therapy. These oral cavity squamous cell carcinomas were HPV-negative and locally advanced. Blood libraries mostly used 450 to 550 ng genomic DNA, six replicates each. Libraries were prepared by immunoSEQ multiplex PCR; TCRdb keeps only in-frame clonotypes and omits some of them. The sample includes 55,000 to 75,000 clones, approximately 80% of them seen just once. The sequences come from PBMCs, collected before nivolumab (anti-PD-1) treatment. The receptor was derived from a person aged 35 to 85 with oral cavity squamous cell carcinoma. The chain employs TRBV2 and TRBJ2-1; D not certain. DNA for the CDR3: TGTGCCAGCAGGGCTGACCCCTCCTACAATGAGCAGTTCTTC. As protein: CASRADPSYNEQFF.